These 23 T cell receptor beta chains came from one sample sequenced in a study of cytomegalovirus exposure and HLA in healthy donors. PCR amplification relied on 60 Vbeta primers (plus 13 Jbeta primers). Some clones are missing from TCRdb's copy, which holds only in-frame ones; the method was immunoSEQ multiplex PCR. The sample consists of about 170,000 clones, roughly four fifths of them appearing once. Sequencing was carried out using PBMCs. Source of these receptors: a girl aged 10 to 17 in good health and CMV-seropositive.

In this sample, this clone turned up once. Written as DNA, the CDR3 is TGCGCCAGCAGCTTGGGGGCCGGGACAGCTAACTATGGCTACACCTTC. Its protein is CASSLGAGTANYGYTF. J is TRBJ1-2 and V is TRBV5-1, with 7 bases aligning to TRBD1. Germline V gives CDR1 SGHRS, CDR2 YFSETQ. The CDR3 extends over 16 amino acids. With V trimmed by 0 bases and J by 0 bases, 5 bases remained unmatched.

The chain combines TRBV5-1 with TRBJ1-1; perhaps TRBD1 as D (5 bases). The CDR3 runs to 16 residues. V was trimmed by 1 base and J by 1 base, leaving 14 bases between them. From germline, CDR1 is SGHRS and CDR2 YFSETQ. In DNA, the CDR3 is TGCGCCAGCAGCTTGCCCACGGGGGAGGGGAACACTGAAGCTTTCTTT. The encoded protein is CASSLPTGEGNTEAFF.

The CDR3 coding sequence is TGTGCCAGTAGTCATGGGACAGGGGCATATGGCTACACCTTC. Translated: CASSHGTGAYGYTF. The chain links TRBV19 to TRBJ1-2, with TRBD1 identical over 10 bases. Germline-derived CDR1 and CDR2 are LNHDA and SQIVND (reference sequence). Trimming took 5 bases from V and 5 from J; bases not matched to a gene: 5. This CDR3 comprises 14 residues.

The V gene is TRBV7-9, the J gene TRBJ1-1; the D is unclear. In germline, CDR1 is SEHNR, CDR2 FQNEAQ (reference sequence). This CDR3 region has 14 residues. Trimming cost V 3 bases and J 0 bases, with 8 bases left between them. CDR3 DNA sequence: TGTGCCAGCAGCTTCCCCGTAATGAACACTGAAGCTTTCTTT. Protein product: CASSFPVMNTEAFF.

The chain employs TRBV28 and TRBJ1-1; D unresolved. Germline CDR1 MDHEN, CDR2 SYDVKM. Trimming cost V 8 bases and J 1 base, with 17 bases left between them. The CDR3 totals 15 residues. The CDR3 bases are TGTGCCAGCGTATCGCTGAGATTGAAGAACACTGAAGCTTTCTTT. Translated, it gives CASVSLRLKNTEAFF.

The chain is built from TRBV7-2 and TRBJ2-7; 7 bases are shared with TRBD2. The V gene end was trimmed by 1 base and the J gene end by 6 bases; junction bases not matched to a gene: 12. Germline V CDR1 and CDR2: SGHTA, FQGNSA. CDR3 size: 16 residues. The CDR3 bases are TGTGCCAGCAGCTTAGAGCCGGCGGGGAGGGTCGGCGAGCAGTACTTC. This gives the protein CASSLEPAGRVGEQYF.

The CDR3 reads CATSRTGAQPQHF. CDR3 nucleotide sequence: TGTGCCACCAGCAGGACAGGTGCTCAGCCCCAGCATTTT. This chain connects TRBV15 to TRBJ1-5, with D possibly being TRBD1 (6 bases). Trimming left V 3 bases short and J 6 bases short, with 9 bases between. Germline CDR1 reads LNHNV; CDR2 reads YYDKDF (reference sequence). CDR3 length: 13 residues.

V and J are TRBV2 and TRBJ1-4; 8 bases map to TRBD1. The V gene's germline CDR1 is SNHLY and CDR2 FYNNEI. Trimming cost V 5 bases and J 5 bases; bases outside gene matches: 7. The CDR3 length is 15 residues. CDR3 DNA sequence: TGTGCCAGCAGTAGGACAGGGTCGGGAAATGAAAAACTGTTTTTT. Translating gives CASSRTGSGNEKLFF.

V and J are TRBV15 and TRBJ1-2; a possible D gene is TRBD1 (6 bases). The CDR3 loop spans 15 amino acids. Trimming took 1 base from V and 4 from J, leaving 13 bases between them. Germline CDR1 LNHNV, CDR2 YYDKDF (reference sequence). As DNA, the CDR3 is TGTGCCACCAGCAGAGGAAACGGACAGACCTATGGCTACACCTTC. Amino acids: CATSRGNGQTYGYTF.

A single count supports this clone. This chain connects TRBV7-3 to TRBJ2-7, with D possibly TRBD2 on 6 matching bases. Trimming shortened V by 1 base and J by 0 bases, and 10 bases separated the two germline ends. This CDR3 comprises 15 residues. CDR1 and CDR2 from the germline V gene are SGHTA and FQGTGA. Here the CDR3 DNA reads TGTGCCAGCAGCTTAAGAGGCGGGGTCTCCTACGAGCAGTACTTC. Translated: CASSLRGGVSYEQYF.

This chain joins TRBV2 and TRBJ1-2; the match to TRBD1 covers 9 bases. V was pared by 6 bases and J by 4 bases, with 18 bases of the junction left unmatched. The CDR3 runs to 18 residues. CDR1 is SNHLY, CDR2 FYNNEI, per germline. The CDR3 sequence is CASSISMSRTGATYGYTF. CDR3 in DNA: TGTGCCAGCAGCATATCCATGTCAAGGACAGGGGCGACCTATGGCTACACCTTC.

This sequence joins TRBV27 and TRBJ2-6, with unresolved D. The V gene's germline CDR1 is MNHEY and CDR2 SMNVEV (reference sequence). CDR3 length equals 14 residues. Trimming stripped 0 bases from V and 4 bases from J, with 4 bases between. The CDR3 bases are TGTGCCAGCAGTTTATCGGGCGGGGCCAACGTCCTGACTTTC. Protein: CASSLSGGANVLTF.

CDR3 sequence reads: CAWSDPRDYPLKQYF. Written as DNA, the CDR3 is TGTGCCTGGAGCGACCCTAGGGACTACCCCTTGAAGCAGTACTTC. The rearrangement links TRBV30 to TRBJ2-7; 7 bases map to TRBD2. CDR3 length: 15 residues. J was trimmed by 8 bases and V by 3 bases; bases with no gene match: 16. Germline CDR1 reads GTSNPN; CDR2 reads SVGIG (reference sequence).

The chain joins TRBV9 to TRBJ2-2; TRBD1 agrees at 7 bases. Losses at the gene ends were 4 bases for V and 4 bases for J; bases not matched to a gene: 25. This CDR3 region has 21 residues. CDR1 is SGDLS and CDR2 is YYNGEE in the germline V gene. The CDR3 loop reads CASSLLWDSELLMAGTGELFF. The CDR3 DNA sequence: TGTGCCAGCAGCCTCCTATGGGACAGCGAACTCCTAATGGCTGGCACCGGGGAGCTGTTTTTT. Using reference TRBV9 and TRBJ2-2 for the parts outside the CDR3, the full variable domain is DSGVTQTPKHLITATGQRVTLRCSPRSGDLSVYWYQQSLDQGLQFLIQYYNGEERAKGNILERFSAQQFPDLHSELNLSSLELGDSALYFCASSLLWDSELLMAGTGELFFGEGSRLTVL.

This chain joins TRBV30 and TRBJ1-2; no definite D call. Trimming pared 0 bases from V and 2 bases from J, leaving 7 bases between. CDR1 and CDR2 from the germline V gene are GTSNPN and SVGIG (reference sequence). The CDR3 runs 13 residues. In DNA, the CDR3 is TGTGCCTGGAGTGTACAAAGAAACTATGGCTACACCTTC. Amino acid sequence: CAWSVQRNYGYTF.

The chain has TRBV29-1 and TRBJ1-1; 7 bases match TRBD1. CDR3 size: 13 residues. CDR1 and CDR2 (germline): SQVTM, ANQGSEA. The V and J ends lost 7 bases and 0 bases, in that order; junction bases with no gene match: 5. The CDR3 reads CSAEGGMNTEAFF. DNA of the CDR3: TGCAGCGCGGAAGGGGGCATGAACACTGAAGCTTTCTTT. Full variable domain (remainder filled in from reference TRBV29-1 and TRBJ1-1): SAVISQKPSRDICQRGTSLTIQCQVDSQVTMMFWYRQQPGQSLTLIATANQGSEATYESGFVIDKFPISRPNLTFSTLTVSNMSPEDSSIYLCSAEGGMNTEAFFGQGTRLTVV.

The chain couples TRBV2 to TRBJ1-4, with 8 bases aligning to TRBD1. After removal of 10 bases from V and 5 bases from J, the junction contained 6 bases not matched to a gene. Germline V lookup: CDR1 SNHLY, CDR2 FYNNEI. The CDR3 spans 13 residues. The CDR3 DNA reads as TGTGCCACCAGACAGGGGCGCAATGAAAAACTGTTTTTT. It yields the protein CATRQGRNEKLFF.

The gene calls are TRBV10-1 and TRBJ1-1; TRBD1 matches at 9 bases. The CDR3 has 13 residues. V shed 6 bases, J shed 1 base, and the junction held 0 bases outside the gene matches. The germline CDR1 and CDR2 sequences are WNHNN and SYGVQD (reference sequence). Here the CDR3 reads CASRGQGNTEAFF. CDR3 coding DNA: TGCGCCAGCAGGGGACAGGGGAACACTGAAGCTTTCTTT.

The gene calls are TRBV19 and TRBJ1-2; 8 bases align to TRBD1. Unmatched junction bases numbered 2, after V lost 7 bases and J lost 4 bases. The CDR3 is 12 residues long. Germline V gene data show CDR1 as LNHDA and CDR2 as SQIVND (reference sequence). In DNA form, the CDR3 reads TGTGCCAGTAAGGACAGGGCCTATGGCTACACCTTC. Translation: CASKDRAYGYTF.

This clone was found once. The chain employs TRBV7-2 and TRBJ1-6; perhaps TRBD1 as D (6 bases). The CDR3 is made up of 15 amino acids. The germline V gene has CDR1 SGHTA and CDR2 FQGNSA. Trimming removed 2 bases at V and 8 bases at J, with 13 bases between. CDR3 nucleotides: TGTGCCAGCAGCTTACGGGACATAGCCTATTCACCCCTCCACTTT. It is translated as CASSLRDIAYSPLHF.

The V gene is TRBV5-6, the J gene TRBJ2-5, with D perhaps matching TRBD2 (6 bases). The CDR3 length is 15 residues. Germline V gene data show CDR1 as SGHDT and CDR2 as YYEEEE. Deletions cut 5 bases from V and 0 bases from J, with 14 bases between. Here the CDR3 reads CASSIREIYQETQYF. The CDR3 coding sequence is TGTGCCAGCAGTATCCGGGAGATTTACCAAGAGACCCAGTACTTC.

In its sample, this clone was seen once. The chain has TRBV5-4 and TRBJ2-7; the match to TRBD2 covers 10 bases. V shed 0 bases, J shed 6 bases, and the junction held 9 bases outside the gene matches. Germline CDR1 reads SGHNT; CDR2 reads YYREEE (reference sequence). The CDR3 extends over 16 amino acids. CDR3 sequence reads: CASSLAPSGGLGEQYF. The CDR3 DNA is TGTGCCAGCAGCTTGGCACCTAGCGGGGGCCTCGGCGAGCAGTACTTC.

The chain joins TRBV10-1 to TRBJ2-2; 11 nucleotides align to TRBD1. The V gene end was trimmed by 4 bases and the J gene end by 7 bases; junction bases not matched to a gene: 5. CDR1 is WNHNN and CDR2 is SYGVQD in the germline V gene (reference sequence). The CDR3 sequence is 15 residues long. The CDR3, as DNA: TGCGCCAGCAGTGCAGGGACAGGGGGTCACGGGGAGCTGTTTTTT. Amino acid sequence: CASSAGTGGHGELFF.